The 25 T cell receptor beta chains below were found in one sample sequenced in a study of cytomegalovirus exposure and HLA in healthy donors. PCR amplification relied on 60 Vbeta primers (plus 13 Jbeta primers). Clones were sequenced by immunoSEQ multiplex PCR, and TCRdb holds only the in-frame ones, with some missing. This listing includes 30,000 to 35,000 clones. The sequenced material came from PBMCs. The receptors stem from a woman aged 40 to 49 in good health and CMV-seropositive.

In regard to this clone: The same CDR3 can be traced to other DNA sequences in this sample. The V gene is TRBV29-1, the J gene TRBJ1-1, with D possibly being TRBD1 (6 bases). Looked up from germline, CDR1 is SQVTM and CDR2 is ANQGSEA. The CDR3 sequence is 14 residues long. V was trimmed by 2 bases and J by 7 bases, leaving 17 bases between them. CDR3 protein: CSVELGRGASEAFF. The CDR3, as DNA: TGCAGCGTTGAACTCGGCCGGGGGGCGAGTGAAGCTTTCTTT.

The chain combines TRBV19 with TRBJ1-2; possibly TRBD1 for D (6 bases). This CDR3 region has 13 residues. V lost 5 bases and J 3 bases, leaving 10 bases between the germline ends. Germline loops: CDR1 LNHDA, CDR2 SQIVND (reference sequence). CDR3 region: CASSGQGHYGYTF. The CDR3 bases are TGTGCCAGTAGTGGGCAGGGGCACTATGGCTACACCTTC.

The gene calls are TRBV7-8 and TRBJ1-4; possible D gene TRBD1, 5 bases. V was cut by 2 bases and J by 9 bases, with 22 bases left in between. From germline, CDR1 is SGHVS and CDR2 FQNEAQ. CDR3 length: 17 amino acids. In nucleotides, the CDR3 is TGTGCCAGCAGCTTATTCGGCAGGGTAGTTTCAGGGCAAAAACTGTTTTTT. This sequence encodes CASSLFGRVVSGQKLFF.

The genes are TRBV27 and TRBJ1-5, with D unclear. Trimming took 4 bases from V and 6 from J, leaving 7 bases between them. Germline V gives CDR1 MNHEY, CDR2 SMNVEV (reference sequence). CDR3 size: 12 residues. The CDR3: CASSSPGQPQHF. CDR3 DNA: TGTGCCAGCAGTTCCCCCGGTCAGCCCCAGCATTTT.

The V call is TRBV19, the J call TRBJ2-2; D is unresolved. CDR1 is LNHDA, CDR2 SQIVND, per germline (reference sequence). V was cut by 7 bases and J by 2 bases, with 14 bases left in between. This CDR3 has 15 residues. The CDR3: CASKARNSNTGELFF. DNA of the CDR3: TGTGCCAGTAAAGCGAGAAATTCAAACACCGGGGAGCTGTTTTTT.

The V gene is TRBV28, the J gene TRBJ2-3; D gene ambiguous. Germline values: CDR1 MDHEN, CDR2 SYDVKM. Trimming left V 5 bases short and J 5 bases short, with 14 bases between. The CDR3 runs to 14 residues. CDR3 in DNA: TGTGCCAGCAGTGAAGCGATGGTCAAAGATACGCAGTATTTT. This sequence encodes CASSEAMVKDTQYF. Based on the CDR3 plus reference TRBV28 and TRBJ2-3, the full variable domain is DVKVTQSSRYLVKRTGEKVFLECVQDMDHENMFWYRQDPGLGLRLIYFSYDVKMKEKGDIPEGYSVSREKKERFSLILESASTNQTSMYLCASSEAMVKDTQYFGPGTRLTVL.

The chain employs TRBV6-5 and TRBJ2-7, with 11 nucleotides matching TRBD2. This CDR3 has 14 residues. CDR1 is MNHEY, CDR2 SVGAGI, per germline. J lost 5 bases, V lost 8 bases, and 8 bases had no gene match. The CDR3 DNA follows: TGTGCCAGCTGCCCGGGACTAGCGGCAAACGAGCAGTACTTC. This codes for CASCPGLAANEQYF.

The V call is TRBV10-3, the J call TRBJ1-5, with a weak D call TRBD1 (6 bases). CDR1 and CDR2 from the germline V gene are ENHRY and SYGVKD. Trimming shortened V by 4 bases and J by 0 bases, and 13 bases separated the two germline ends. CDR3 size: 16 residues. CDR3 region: CAISADSFLSNQPQHF. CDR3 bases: TGTGCCATCAGTGCGGACAGTTTCCTTAGCAATCAGCCCCAGCATTTT.

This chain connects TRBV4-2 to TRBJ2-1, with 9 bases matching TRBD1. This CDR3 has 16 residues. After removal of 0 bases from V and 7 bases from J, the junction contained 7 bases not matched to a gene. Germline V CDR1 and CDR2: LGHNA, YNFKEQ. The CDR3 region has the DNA TGTGCCAGCAGCCAAGATACCGGACAGGGGACGAATGAGCAGTTCTTC. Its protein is CASSQDTGQGTNEQFF.

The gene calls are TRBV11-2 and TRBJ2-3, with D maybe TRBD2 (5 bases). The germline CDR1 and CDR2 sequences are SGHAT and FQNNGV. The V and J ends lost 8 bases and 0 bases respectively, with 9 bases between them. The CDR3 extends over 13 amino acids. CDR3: CASEGGSTDTQYF. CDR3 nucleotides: TGTGCCAGCGAGGGCGGGAGCACAGATACGCAGTATTTT.

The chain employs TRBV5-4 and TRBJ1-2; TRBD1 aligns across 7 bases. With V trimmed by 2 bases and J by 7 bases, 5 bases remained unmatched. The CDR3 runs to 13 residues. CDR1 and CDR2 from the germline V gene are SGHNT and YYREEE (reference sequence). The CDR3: CASSLTGVSGYTF. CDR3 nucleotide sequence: TGTGCCAGCAGCTTAACAGGGGTTTCTGGCTACACCTTC.

The CDR3 protein is CASSLTTGGGTDTQYF. For the CDR3, the DNA is TGTGCCAGCAGCTTAACTACAGGGGGGGGCACAGATACGCAGTATTTT. This chain joins TRBV7-3 and TRBJ2-3, with D perhaps TRBD1 (8 bases). The CDR3 has 16 amino acids. V was trimmed by 0 bases and J by 1 base, leaving 11 bases between them. The V gene's germline CDR1 is SGHTA and CDR2 FQGTGA.

Written as DNA, the CDR3 is TGTGCCAGCAGCCCCGGACTACTAGCGGGAGAGGATACGCAGTATTTT. Encoded protein: CASSPGLLAGEDTQYF. The genes are TRBV7-9 and TRBJ2-3, with 11 nucleotides matching TRBD2. CDR3 length: 16 amino acids. V trimming: 5 bases; J trimming: 6 bases; junction bases outside the gene matches: 10. CDR1 SEHNR and CDR2 FQNEAQ come from the germline V gene (reference sequence).

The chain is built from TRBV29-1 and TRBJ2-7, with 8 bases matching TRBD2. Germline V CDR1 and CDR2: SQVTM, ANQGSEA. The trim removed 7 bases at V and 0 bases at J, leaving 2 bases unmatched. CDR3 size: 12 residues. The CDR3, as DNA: TGCAGCGCCGGACTAGCCTCCTACGAGCAGTACTTC. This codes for CSAGLASYEQYF.

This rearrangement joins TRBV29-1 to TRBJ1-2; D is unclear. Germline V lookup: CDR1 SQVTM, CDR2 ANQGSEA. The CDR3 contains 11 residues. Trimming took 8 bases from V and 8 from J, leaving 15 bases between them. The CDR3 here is CSRGTSGGYTF. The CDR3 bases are TGCAGCCGAGGAACCTCGGGGGGCTACACCTTC.

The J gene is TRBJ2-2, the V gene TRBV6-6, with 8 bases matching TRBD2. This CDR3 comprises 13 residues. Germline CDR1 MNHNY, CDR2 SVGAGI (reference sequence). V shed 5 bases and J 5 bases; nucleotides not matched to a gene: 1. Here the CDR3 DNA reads TGTGCCAGCAGTCCGGGGGGGACCGGGGAGCTGTTTTTT. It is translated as CASSPGGTGELFF.

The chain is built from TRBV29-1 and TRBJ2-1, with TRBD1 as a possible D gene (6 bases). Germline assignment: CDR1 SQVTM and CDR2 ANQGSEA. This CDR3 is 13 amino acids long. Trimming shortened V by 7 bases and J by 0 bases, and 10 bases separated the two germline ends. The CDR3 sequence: CSAVQGSYNEQFF. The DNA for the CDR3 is TGCAGCGCTGTACAGGGCTCCTACAATGAGCAGTTCTTC.

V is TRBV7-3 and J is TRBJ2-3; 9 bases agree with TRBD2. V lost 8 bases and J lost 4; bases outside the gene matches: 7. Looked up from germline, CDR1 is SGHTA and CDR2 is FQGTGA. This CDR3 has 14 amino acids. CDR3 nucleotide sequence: TGTGCCAGCGGGCTAGCGGGAACGTCAGATACGCAGTATTTT. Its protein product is CASGLAGTSDTQYF.

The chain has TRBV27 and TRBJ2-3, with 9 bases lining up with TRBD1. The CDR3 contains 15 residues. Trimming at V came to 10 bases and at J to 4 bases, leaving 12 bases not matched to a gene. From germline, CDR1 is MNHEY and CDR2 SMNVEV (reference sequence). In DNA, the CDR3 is TGTGCCACCTCCCTAACCCGGACAGGGGCAGATACGCAGTATTTT. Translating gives CATSLTRTGADTQYF.

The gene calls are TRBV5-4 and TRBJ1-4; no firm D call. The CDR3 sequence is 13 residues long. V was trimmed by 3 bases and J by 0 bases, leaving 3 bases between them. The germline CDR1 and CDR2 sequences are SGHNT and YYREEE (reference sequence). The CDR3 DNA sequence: TGTGCCAGCAGCTCGGCAACTAATGAAAAACTGTTTTTT. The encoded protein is CASSSATNEKLFF.

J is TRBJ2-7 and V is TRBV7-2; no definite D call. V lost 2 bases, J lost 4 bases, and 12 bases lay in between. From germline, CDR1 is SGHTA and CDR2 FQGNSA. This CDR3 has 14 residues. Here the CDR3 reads CASSLNLVRYEQYF. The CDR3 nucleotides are TGTGCCAGCAGCTTAAATCTGGTGAGGTACGAGCAGTACTTC.

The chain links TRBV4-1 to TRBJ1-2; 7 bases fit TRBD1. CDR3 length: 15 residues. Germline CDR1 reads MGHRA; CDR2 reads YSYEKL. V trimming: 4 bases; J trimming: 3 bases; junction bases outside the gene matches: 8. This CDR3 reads CASSPEGAVDYGYTF. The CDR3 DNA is TGCGCCAGCAGCCCCGAGGGGGCTGTGGACTATGGCTACACCTTC.

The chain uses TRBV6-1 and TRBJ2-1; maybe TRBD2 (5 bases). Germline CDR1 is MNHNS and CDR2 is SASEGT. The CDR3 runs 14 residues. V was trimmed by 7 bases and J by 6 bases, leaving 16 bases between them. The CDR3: CASTTFGLANEQFF. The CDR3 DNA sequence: TGTGCCAGCACCACCTTCGGACTGGCCAATGAGCAGTTCTTC.

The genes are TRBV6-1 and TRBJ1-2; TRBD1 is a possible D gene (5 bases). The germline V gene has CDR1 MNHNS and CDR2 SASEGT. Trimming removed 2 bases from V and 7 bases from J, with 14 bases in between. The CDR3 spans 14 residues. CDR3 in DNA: TGTGCCAGCAGTGAACACTCTGCTAGGGGTGGCTACACCTTC. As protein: CASSEHSARGGYTF.

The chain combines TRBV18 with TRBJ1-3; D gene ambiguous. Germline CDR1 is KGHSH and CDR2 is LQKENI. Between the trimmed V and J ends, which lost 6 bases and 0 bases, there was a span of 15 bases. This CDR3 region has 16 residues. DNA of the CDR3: TGTGCCAGCTCGCAATCGACTCCGGGCTCTGGAAACACCATATATTTT. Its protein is CASSQSTPGSGNTIYF.